The 14 T cell receptor beta chains in this list originate from one sample, sequenced in a study of siplizumab effects on memory and regulatory T cells. Repertoires were generated with immunoSEQ multiplex PCR, while TCRdb's copy carries only in-frame clones and drops some. Of some 100,000 clones in the sample, roughly 94% are singletons; the top ten hold around 0.73%. Sequencing input: Tregs sorted from blood. Receptors were obtained from a human donor in good health.

V is TRBV7-9 and J is TRBJ1-1; the D is unclear. CDR1 is SEHNR and CDR2 is FQNEAQ in the germline V gene (reference sequence). V was trimmed by 4 bases and J by 3 bases, leaving 15 bases between them. CDR3 length: 15 amino acids. CDR3 in amino acids: CASSSRTLVDTEAFF. The CDR3 DNA is TGTGCCAGCAGCTCTAGGACTTTGGTCGACACTGAAGCTTTCTTT.

The gene calls are TRBV2 and TRBJ2-7; D possibly corresponds to TRBD2 (6 bases). Germline V gives CDR1 SNHLY, CDR2 FYNNEI. The CDR3 is made up of 15 amino acids. Trimming took 3 bases from V and 2 from J, leaving 14 bases between them. Here the CDR3 DNA reads TGTGCCAGCAGTGAGCCTCTTAGCGGCACCTACGAGCAGTACTTC. Translation gives CASSEPLSGTYEQYF.

This chain links TRBV5-1 with TRBJ2-2; D not certain. Trimming left V 1 base short and J 6 bases short, with 1 base between. The V gene's germline CDR1 is SGHRS and CDR2 YFSETQ. There are 11 residues in the CDR3. CDR3 coding DNA: TGCGCCAGCAGCTTGTCCGGGGAGCTGTTTTTT. Protein: CASSLSGELFF.

The CDR3 here is CASSLGTESSYEQYF. The CDR3 DNA reads as TGTGCCAGCAGCTTAGGGACAGAGAGCTCCTACGAGCAGTACTTC. The genes are TRBV7-6 and TRBJ2-7, with D possibly matching TRBD1 (6 bases). The CDR3 is 15 amino acids. The germline V gene encodes CDR1 SGHVS and CDR2 FNYEAQ. V was shortened by 1 base and J by 0 bases, with 10 bases between the two germline ends.

The chain uses TRBV6-6 and TRBJ2-7; 8 bases are shared with TRBD2. Per the germline V gene, CDR1 is MNHNY and CDR2 is SVGAGI (reference sequence). After removal of 0 bases from V and 2 bases from J, the junction contained 6 bases not matched to a gene. The CDR3 loop spans 16 amino acids. The CDR3 protein is CASSYSSAGGPYEQYF. DNA for the CDR3: TGTGCCAGCAGTTACTCGTCGGCGGGGGGCCCCTACGAGCAGTACTTC.

This sequence joins TRBV4-1 and TRBJ2-1, with D possibly being TRBD1 (5 bases). V lost 2 bases and J 9 bases, leaving 5 bases between the germline ends. Germline loops: CDR1 MGHRA, CDR2 YSYEKL. This CDR3 has 11 amino acids. The CDR3 region is CASSQRGEQFF. CDR3 coding DNA: TGCGCCAGCAGCCAAAGGGGTGAGCAGTTCTTC.

Here the CDR3 reads CASSLAGGSGNEQFF. CDR3 DNA sequence: TGTGCCAGCAGCTTAGCAGGCGGGAGCGGGAATGAGCAGTTCTTC. The chain joins TRBV7-6 to TRBJ2-1; the match to TRBD2 covers 7 bases. In germline, CDR1 is SGHVS, CDR2 FNYEAQ. The CDR3 length is 15 residues. V lost 0 bases to trimming and J lost 7 bases; unmatched junction nucleotides: 6.

CDR3 protein: CASRGGNEQFF. The CDR3 nucleotides are TGCGCCAGCAGAGGGGGAAATGAGCAGTTCTTC. The V and J genes are TRBV5-1 and TRBJ2-1; perhaps TRBD1 as D (6 bases). V was clipped by 5 bases and J by 7 bases, with 7 bases between them. Germline V gene lookup returns CDR1 SGHRS and CDR2 YFSETQ. CDR3 length: 11 residues.

Written as DNA, the CDR3 is TGTGCCAGCAGTGAATATGGTAGTACAATGAGTCAGTTCTTC. It yields the protein CASSEYGSTMSQFF. The V gene is TRBV25-1, the J gene TRBJ2-1; D remains unclear. V gave up 0 bases and J gave up 13 bases, with 16 bases separating them. The CDR3 consists of 14 residues. Germline V gene lookup returns CDR1 MGHDK and CDR2 SYGVNS.

The chain employs TRBV6-1 and TRBJ2-3; the match to TRBD2 covers 14 bases. This CDR3 has 15 amino acids. Losses at the gene ends were 3 bases for V and 8 bases for J; bases not matched to a gene: 4. The V gene's germline CDR1 is MNHNS and CDR2 SASEGT. The CDR3 spells CASSDLGLAGATQYF. DNA for the CDR3: TGTGCCAGCAGTGATCTGGGACTAGCGGGAGCTACGCAGTATTTT.

The genes are TRBV2 and TRBJ2-7; D is perhaps TRBD1 (6 bases). The CDR3 covers 14 residues. CDR1 and CDR2 from the germline V gene are SNHLY and FYNNEI. V was cut by 6 bases and J by 7 bases, with 19 bases left in between. The CDR3: CASSSRGARGEQYF. Written as DNA, the CDR3 is TGTGCCAGCAGCAGCAGGGGAGCAAGGGGGGAGCAGTACTTC.

The chain is built from TRBV11-2 and TRBJ1-2; a weak D match, TRBD1 (5 bases). CDR3 length: 13 residues. The germline V and J ends were trimmed by 3 bases and 4 bases, with 9 bases remaining between them. Germline V CDR1 and CDR2: SGHAT, FQNNGV. The DNA of the CDR3 is TGTGCCAGCAGCTTGCAGGGCGGCTATGGCTACACCTTC. Translating gives CASSLQGGYGYTF.

The chain uses TRBV25-1 and TRBJ1-2; 8 nucleotides match TRBD1. V shed 2 bases, J shed 3 bases, and the junction held 5 bases outside the gene matches. This CDR3 is 15 amino acids long. The germline V gene has CDR1 MGHDK and CDR2 SYGVNS. CDR3 in DNA: TGTGCCAGCAGTGAAGAGGGGACAGGTTACTATGGCTACACCTTC. The encoded protein is CASSEEGTGYYGYTF.

The chain recombines TRBV30 with TRBJ1-1; D possibly corresponds to TRBD1 (6 bases). The CDR3 is 15 residues long. Trimming pared 3 bases from V and 7 bases from J, leaving 21 bases between. The germline V gene encodes CDR1 GTSNPN and CDR2 SVGIG (reference sequence). The CDR3, as DNA: TGTGCCTGGAGGACAACAGGGAGGTTTAGGAGTGAAGCTTTCTTT. Its translation: CAWRTTGRFRSEAFF.